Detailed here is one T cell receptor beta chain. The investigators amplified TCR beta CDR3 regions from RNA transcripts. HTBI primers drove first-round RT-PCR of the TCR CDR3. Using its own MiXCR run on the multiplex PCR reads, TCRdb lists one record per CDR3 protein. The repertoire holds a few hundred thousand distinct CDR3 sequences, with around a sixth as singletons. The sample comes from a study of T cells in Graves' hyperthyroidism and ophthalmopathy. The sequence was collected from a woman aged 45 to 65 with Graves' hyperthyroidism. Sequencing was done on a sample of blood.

CDR3 DNA: TGTGCCAGCAGCTTTGGGTACGTAAACAATGAGCAGTTCTTC. Translation: CASSFGYVNNEQFF. This chain links TRBV11-2 with TRBJ2-1; D gene uncertain. The CDR3 consists of 14 residues. The germline V gene has CDR1 SGHAT and CDR2 FQNNGV. V was clipped by 3 bases and J by 5 bases, with 11 bases between them.